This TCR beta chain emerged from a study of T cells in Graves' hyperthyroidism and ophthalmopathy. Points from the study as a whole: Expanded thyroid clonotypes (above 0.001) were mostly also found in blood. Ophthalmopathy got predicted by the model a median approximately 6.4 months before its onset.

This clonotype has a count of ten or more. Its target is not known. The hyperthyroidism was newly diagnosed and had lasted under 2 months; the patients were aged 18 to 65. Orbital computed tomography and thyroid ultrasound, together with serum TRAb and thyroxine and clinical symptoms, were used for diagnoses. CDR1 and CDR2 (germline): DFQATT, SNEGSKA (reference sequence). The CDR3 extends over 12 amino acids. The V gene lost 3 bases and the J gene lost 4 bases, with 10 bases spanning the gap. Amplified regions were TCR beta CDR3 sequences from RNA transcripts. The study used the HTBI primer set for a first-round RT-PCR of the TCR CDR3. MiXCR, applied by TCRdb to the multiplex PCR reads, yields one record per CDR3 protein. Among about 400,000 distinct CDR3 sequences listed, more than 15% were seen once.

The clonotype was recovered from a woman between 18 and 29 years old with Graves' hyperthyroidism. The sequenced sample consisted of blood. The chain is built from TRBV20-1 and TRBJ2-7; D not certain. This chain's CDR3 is CSASKTRYEQYF. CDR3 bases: TGCAGTGCTAGTAAGACACGTTACGAGCAGTACTTC.